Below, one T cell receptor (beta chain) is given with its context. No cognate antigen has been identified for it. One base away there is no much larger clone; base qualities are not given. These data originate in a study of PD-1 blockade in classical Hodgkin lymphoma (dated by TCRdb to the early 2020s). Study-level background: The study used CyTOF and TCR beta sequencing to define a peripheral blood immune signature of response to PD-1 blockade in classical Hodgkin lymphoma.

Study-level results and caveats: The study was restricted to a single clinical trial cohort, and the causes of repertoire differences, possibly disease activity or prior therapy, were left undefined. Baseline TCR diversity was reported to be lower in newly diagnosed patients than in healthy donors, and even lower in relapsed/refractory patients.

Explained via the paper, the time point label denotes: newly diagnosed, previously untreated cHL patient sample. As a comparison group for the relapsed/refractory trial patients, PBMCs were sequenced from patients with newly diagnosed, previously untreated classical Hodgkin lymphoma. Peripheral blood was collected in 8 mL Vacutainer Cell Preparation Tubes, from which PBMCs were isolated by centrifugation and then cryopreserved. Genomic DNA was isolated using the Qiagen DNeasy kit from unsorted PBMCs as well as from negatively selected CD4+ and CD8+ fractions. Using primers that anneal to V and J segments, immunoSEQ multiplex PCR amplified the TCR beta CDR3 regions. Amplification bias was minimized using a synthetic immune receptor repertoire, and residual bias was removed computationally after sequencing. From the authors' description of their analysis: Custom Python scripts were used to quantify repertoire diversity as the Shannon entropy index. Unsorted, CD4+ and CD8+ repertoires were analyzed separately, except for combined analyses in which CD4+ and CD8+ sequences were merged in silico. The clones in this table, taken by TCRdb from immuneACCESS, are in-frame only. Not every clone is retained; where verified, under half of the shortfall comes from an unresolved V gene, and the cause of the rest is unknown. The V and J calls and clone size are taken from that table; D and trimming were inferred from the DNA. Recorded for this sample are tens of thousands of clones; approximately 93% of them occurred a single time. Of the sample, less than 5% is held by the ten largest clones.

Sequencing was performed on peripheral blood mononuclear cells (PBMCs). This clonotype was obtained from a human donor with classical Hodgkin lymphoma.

The DNA reads as follows: TGTGCCAGCAGGAGAAGCGGAGACACCGGGGAGCTGTTTTTT. Its translation reads: CASRRSGDTGELFF. The chain links TRBV28 with TRBJ2-2, and the D gene may be TRBD2, 5 bases matching. CDR3 length: 14 amino acids, cysteine to phenylalanine. Kept here is only the CDR3 DNA, which spans 42 bases and is read in frame from base 1. The junction shows trimming of 6 bases on V and 3 bases on J, plus 11 bases between the germline ends. According to the germline V gene, CDR1 reads MDHEN and CDR2 reads SYDVKM. Joined to the reference TRBV28 and TRBJ2-2 proteins, this CDR3 gives the full variable domain: DVKVTQSSRYLVKRTGEKVFLECVQDMDHENMFWYRQDPGLGLRLIYFSYDVKMKEKGDIPEGYSVSREKKERFSLILESASTNQTSMYLCASRRSGDTGELFFGEGSRLTVL.